A selection of T cell receptor beta chains follows, all from one sample in a study of T cell repertoires in ileal Crohn's disease. Some clones are missing from TCRdb's copy, which holds only in-frame ones; the method was immunoSEQ multiplex PCR. This sample has approximately 10,000 clones, with 70% to 80% found just once. The sequencing input was ileal tissue. Receptors were obtained from an adult with Crohn's disease. CDR3s include the opening cysteine and the closing phenylalanine or tryptophan. Fields, in order: CDR3 DNA, CDR3 protein, clone size, D gene, J gene, V gene. The D gene is left open where the match is weak. Part of the rows lack a size; the others show once, few, many or a class for expanded clones.

CDR3nt: TGTGCCAGCAGTGAACCCGAGGGGGCCTACGAGCAGTACTTC; CDR3aa: CASSEPEGAYEQYF; abundance: .; d_gene: .; j_gene: TRBJ2-7; v_gene: TRBV6-1
CDR3nt: TGTGCCAGCAGCTCCGACAGGGGGCCACACTACGAGCAGTACTTC; CDR3aa: CASSSDRGPHYEQYF; abundance: .; d_gene: TRBD1; j_gene: TRBJ2-7; v_gene: TRBV7-9
CDR3nt: TGTGCCAGCAGTAGCGCGAACACCGGGGAGCTGTTTTTT; CDR3aa: CASSSANTGELFF; abundance: .; d_gene: .; j_gene: TRBJ2-2; v_gene: TRBV6-4
CDR3nt: TGTGCCAGCAGTGAACTAATTGGCGGGGGAGACACAGATACGCAGTATTTT; CDR3aa: CASSELIGGGDTDTQYF; abundance: .; d_gene: TRBD2; j_gene: TRBJ2-3; v_gene: TRBV6-1
CDR3nt: TGTGCCAGCAGTAATACGGGACACCGCTATGGCTACACCTTC; CDR3aa: CASSNTGHRYGYTF; abundance: few; d_gene: .; j_gene: TRBJ1-2; v_gene: TRBV6-5
CDR3nt: TGTGCCAGCAGCTTGTTGCCACGAGGTCAGAGCAATCAGCCCCAGCATTTT; CDR3aa: CASSLLPRGQSNQPQHF; abundance: .; d_gene: .; j_gene: TRBJ1-5; v_gene: TRBV5-5
CDR3nt: TGCGCCAGCAGCCCACAGGTCTCCTACGAGCAGTACTTC; CDR3aa: CASSPQVSYEQYF; abundance: .; d_gene: .; j_gene: TRBJ2-7; v_gene: TRBV5-1
CDR3nt: TGTGCCAGCAGCCGGGGACAGGGGGCAAGAGATACGCAGTATTTT; CDR3aa: CASSRGQGARDTQYF; abundance: .; d_gene: TRBD1; j_gene: TRBJ2-3; v_gene: TRBV11-2
CDR3nt: TGTGCCAGCAGCTTAGTGGGGGGGTCTAACACTGAAGCTTTCTTT; CDR3aa: CASSLVGGSNTEAFF; abundance: .; d_gene: .; j_gene: TRBJ1-1; v_gene: TRBV7-2
CDR3nt: TGTGCCAGCAGTGCGAGGGACAGGGGGGGATATGGCTACACCTTC; CDR3aa: CASSARDRGGYGYTF; abundance: .; d_gene: TRBD1; j_gene: TRBJ1-2; v_gene: TRBV6-1
CDR3nt: TGTGCCATCAGTGGAGTGGGAGCTGAAGCTTTCTTT; CDR3aa: CAISGVGAEAFF; abundance: .; d_gene: .; j_gene: TRBJ1-1; v_gene: TRBV10-3
CDR3nt: TGTGCCAGCTCACCATCGGCAGGGGGTTATAGTTCACCCCTCCACTTT; CDR3aa: CASSPSAGGYSSPLHF; abundance: .; d_gene: TRBD1; j_gene: TRBJ1-6; v_gene: TRBV18
CDR3nt: TGTGCCAGCAGCTGGGGGACAGGGGGAACGGGCACTGAAGCTTTCTTT; CDR3aa: CASSWGTGGTGTEAFF; abundance: .; d_gene: TRBD1; j_gene: TRBJ1-1; v_gene: TRBV7-9
CDR3nt: TGTGCCAGCAGCCCTGGGCAGGGAAACACTGAAGCTTTCTTT; CDR3aa: CASSPGQGNTEAFF; abundance: .; d_gene: .; j_gene: TRBJ1-1; v_gene: TRBV21-1
CDR3nt: TGTGCCAGCAGCTTGGTTTTGGGGGAGGGTGGCTACACCTTC; CDR3aa: CASSLVLGEGGYTF; abundance: few; d_gene: .; j_gene: TRBJ1-2; v_gene: TRBV5-4
CDR3nt: TGTGCCAGCACCCGGACAGTTATGGTCAATGAGCAGTTCTTC; CDR3aa: CASTRTVMVNEQFF; abundance: .; d_gene: .; j_gene: TRBJ2-1; v_gene: TRBV7-9
CDR3nt: TGTGCCAGTAGTATAGGCACCAGAGGGAGTGTAAAACTGTTTTTT; CDR3aa: CASSIGTRGSVKLFF; abundance: .; d_gene: .; j_gene: TRBJ1-4; v_gene: TRBV19
CDR3nt: TGTGCCAGCAGTGACGAAGCGGGGGGGCCAGATACGCAGTATTTT; CDR3aa: CASSDEAGGPDTQYF; abundance: once; d_gene: TRBD2; j_gene: TRBJ2-3; v_gene: TRBV6-4
CDR3nt: TGCGCCAGCAGCTTGCGGCTAGCGGGGCCCACAGATACGCAGTATTTT; CDR3aa: CASSLRLAGPTDTQYF; abundance: .; d_gene: TRBD2; j_gene: TRBJ2-3; v_gene: TRBV5-1
CDR3nt: TGCAGCGTCGTCACAGGGGATGGCTACACCTTC; CDR3aa: CSVVTGDGYTF; abundance: once; d_gene: TRBD1; j_gene: TRBJ1-2; v_gene: TRBV29-1
CDR3nt: TGCGCCAGCAGCTTAGGACAGGGTAACTATGGCTACACCTTC; CDR3aa: CASSLGQGNYGYTF; abundance: .; d_gene: TRBD1; j_gene: TRBJ1-2; v_gene: TRBV5-1
CDR3nt: TGTGCCAGCAGTTTCCGGGACAGGGAATACGAGCAGTACTTC; CDR3aa: CASSFRDREYEQYF; abundance: once; d_gene: TRBD1; j_gene: TRBJ2-7; v_gene: TRBV28
CDR3nt: TGTGCCAGCAGTTACTCGTGGGCTAGCCCAGATACGCAGTATTTT; CDR3aa: CASSYSWASPDTQYF; abundance: .; d_gene: .; j_gene: TRBJ2-3; v_gene: TRBV6-7
CDR3nt: TGTGCCAGCAGTCCGAGAGAGGGCGGGCTTCGACCCCTCCACTTT; CDR3aa: CASSPREGGLRPLHF; abundance: .; d_gene: .; j_gene: TRBJ1-6; v_gene: TRBV6-5
CDR3nt: TGTGCCAGCTCACAGACCGGCGCTAGCTCTGGGGCCAACGTCCTGACTTTC; CDR3aa: CASSQTGASSGANVLTF; abundance: .; d_gene: .; j_gene: TRBJ2-6; v_gene: TRBV18
CDR3nt: TGTGCCAGCAGCCCGACAGGGTGGGGCGAGCAGTACTTC; CDR3aa: CASSPTGWGEQYF; abundance: once; d_gene: TRBD1; j_gene: TRBJ2-7; v_gene: TRBV27
CDR3nt: TGTGCCAGCAGTTTACGGGGCTCTGGGGCCAACGTCCTGACTTTC; CDR3aa: CASSLRGSGANVLTF; abundance: few; d_gene: .; j_gene: TRBJ2-6; v_gene: TRBV27
CDR3nt: TGTGCCATCGACGAGGCAGGGGGCGACGGAAATTCCTACAATGAGCAGTTCTTC; CDR3aa: CAIDEAGGDGNSYNEQFF; abundance: .; d_gene: TRBD1; j_gene: TRBJ2-1; v_gene: TRBV2
CDR3nt: TGTGCCAGCAGCCGACGAGGTGGCACTGAAGCTTTCTTT; CDR3aa: CASSRRGGTEAFF; abundance: .; d_gene: .; j_gene: TRBJ1-1; v_gene: TRBV11-3
CDR3nt: TGTGCCAGCAGTAAGGTTCCGGGGGGATACACTGAAGCTTTCTTT; CDR3aa: CASSKVPGGYTEAFF; abundance: .; d_gene: .; j_gene: TRBJ1-1; v_gene: TRBV4-2
CDR3nt: TGTGCCAGCAGCATAGGACTATACAATGAGCAGTTCTTC; CDR3aa: CASSIGLYNEQFF; abundance: .; d_gene: .; j_gene: TRBJ2-1; v_gene: TRBV5-5
CDR3nt: TGCGCCAGCAGCTTTGGACAGGGGGTAGTGGCTTTCTTT; CDR3aa: CASSFGQGVVAFF; abundance: once; d_gene: TRBD1; j_gene: TRBJ1-1; v_gene: TRBV5-1
CDR3nt: TGTGCCAGCAGCGTAGGTTTAGCCTCCAGGGCGAACACCGGGGAGCTGTTTTTT; CDR3aa: CASSVGLASRANTGELFF; abundance: .; d_gene: .; j_gene: TRBJ2-2; v_gene: TRBV9
CDR3nt: TGCGCCAGCAGCTCGGGCGACAGCAGCTATGGCTACACCTTC; CDR3aa: CASSSGDSSYGYTF; abundance: .; d_gene: .; j_gene: TRBJ1-2; v_gene: TRBV5-1
CDR3nt: TGTGCCAGCAGCTTAGGTCTAGCCGGGGAGACCCAGTACTTC; CDR3aa: CASSLGLAGETQYF; abundance: .; d_gene: .; j_gene: TRBJ2-5; v_gene: TRBV7-6
CDR3nt: TGTGCCAGCAGCGCTAACTACAGGGGTGGAGAGCAGTACTTC; CDR3aa: CASSANYRGGEQYF; abundance: once; d_gene: TRBD1; j_gene: TRBJ2-7; v_gene: TRBV9
CDR3nt: TGCGCCAGCAGCCCAGACAGGGACGAGCAGTACTTC; CDR3aa: CASSPDRDEQYF; abundance: .; d_gene: TRBD1; j_gene: TRBJ2-7; v_gene: TRBV5-1
CDR3nt: TGTGCCAGCAGCCCTGGGACAGGGGCTAACTATGGCTACACCTTC; CDR3aa: CASSPGTGANYGYTF; abundance: .; d_gene: TRBD1; j_gene: TRBJ1-2; v_gene: TRBV5-6
CDR3nt: TGTGCCAGCAGTTCCCGGGGAGCGGGAGAGACCCAGTACTTC; CDR3aa: CASSSRGAGETQYF; abundance: once; d_gene: .; j_gene: TRBJ2-5; v_gene: TRBV13
CDR3nt: TGTGCCAGCTCACGAGCGAATACGCAGTATTTT; CDR3aa: CASSRANTQYF; abundance: .; d_gene: .; j_gene: TRBJ2-3; v_gene: TRBV18